The TCR beta chain described here comes from a study of shared clonotypes between healthy human individuals. Assay execution took place at the deep level. Splitting of each subset's genomic DNA was done evenly across several immunoSEQ plates. Per the original data handling: For the immunoSEQ data, sequences were junction-only without quality scores, so filtering differed. Assay: immunoSEQ multiplex PCR; the TCRdb copy retains only in-frame clones and omits some. D and trimming were read from the DNA, whereas the V and J calls and clone size are those reported in that table. The data contain hundreds of thousands of clones, around three quarters of them singletons. For this clone: This same CDR3 is encoded by further DNA sequences in the sample.

This TCR was recovered from a middle-aged woman in good health. Some clones in this sample may be carry-over from other donors' samples. Material for sequencing was PBMCs.

In DNA form, the CDR3 reads TGTGCCAGCAGCTTCCTTTCGCAGACCGGAACTGAAGCTTTCTTT. Its translation is CASSFLSQTGTEAFF. The chain combines TRBV5-4 with TRBJ1-1; D is unresolved. The CDR3 sequence is 15 residues long. Trimming pared 2 bases from V and 5 bases from J, leaving 16 bases between. Germline CDR1 and CDR2: SGHNT and YYREEE (reference sequence).